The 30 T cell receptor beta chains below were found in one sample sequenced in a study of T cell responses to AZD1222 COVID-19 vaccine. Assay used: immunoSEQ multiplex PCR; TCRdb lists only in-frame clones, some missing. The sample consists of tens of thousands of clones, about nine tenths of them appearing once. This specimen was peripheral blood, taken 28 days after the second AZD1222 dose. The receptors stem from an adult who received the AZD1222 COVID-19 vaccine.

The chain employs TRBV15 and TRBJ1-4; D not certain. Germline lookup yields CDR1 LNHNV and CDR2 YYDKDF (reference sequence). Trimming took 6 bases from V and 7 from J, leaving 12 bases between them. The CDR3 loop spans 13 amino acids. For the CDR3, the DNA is TGTGCCACCAGTACGGGGAGAAGTGAAAAACTGTTTTTT. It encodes CATSTGRSEKLFF.

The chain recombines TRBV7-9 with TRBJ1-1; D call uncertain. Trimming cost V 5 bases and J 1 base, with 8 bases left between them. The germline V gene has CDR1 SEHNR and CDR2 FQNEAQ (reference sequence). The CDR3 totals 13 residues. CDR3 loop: CASSPGPNTEAFF. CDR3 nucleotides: TGTGCCAGCAGCCCGGGCCCGAACACTGAAGCTTTCTTT.

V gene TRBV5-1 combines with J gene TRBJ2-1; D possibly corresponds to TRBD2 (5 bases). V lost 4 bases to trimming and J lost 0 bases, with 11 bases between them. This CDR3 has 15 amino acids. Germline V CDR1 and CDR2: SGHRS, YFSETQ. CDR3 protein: CASSGTRPSYNEQFF. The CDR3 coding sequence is TGCGCCAGCAGCGGAACTAGGCCCTCCTACAATGAGCAGTTCTTC.

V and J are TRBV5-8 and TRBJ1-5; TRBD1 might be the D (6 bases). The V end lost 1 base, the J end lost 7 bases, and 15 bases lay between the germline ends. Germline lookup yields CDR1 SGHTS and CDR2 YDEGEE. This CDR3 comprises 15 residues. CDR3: CASSLTGFDRQPQHF. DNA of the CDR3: TGTGCCAGCAGCTTGACAGGGTTTGACCGCCAGCCCCAGCATTTT.

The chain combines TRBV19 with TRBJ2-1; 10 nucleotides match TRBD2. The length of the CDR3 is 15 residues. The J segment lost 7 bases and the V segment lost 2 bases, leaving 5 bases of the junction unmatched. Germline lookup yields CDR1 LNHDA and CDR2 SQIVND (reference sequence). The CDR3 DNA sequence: TGTGCCAGTAGTATATCAGCGGGAGGGCCAAATGAGCAGTTCTTC. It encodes CASSISAGGPNEQFF. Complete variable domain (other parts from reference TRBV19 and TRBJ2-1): DGGITQSPKYLFRKEGQNVTLSCEQNLNHDAMYWYRQDPGQGLRLIYYSQIVNDFQKGDIAEGYSVSREKKESFPLTVTSAQKNPTAFYLCASSISAGGPNEQFFGPGTRLTVL.

DNA for the CDR3: TGTGCCAGCAGTGAAGCGCGAAGGGAGGGCGAGCAGTACTTC. Its translation is CASSEARREGEQYF. The V gene is TRBV6-1, the J gene TRBJ2-7, with TRBD2 matching 7 bases. Germline V gene lookup returns CDR1 MNHNS and CDR2 SASEGT. The length of the CDR3 is 14 residues. The V segment lost 0 bases and the J segment 6 bases; nucleotides outside the gene matches: 5.

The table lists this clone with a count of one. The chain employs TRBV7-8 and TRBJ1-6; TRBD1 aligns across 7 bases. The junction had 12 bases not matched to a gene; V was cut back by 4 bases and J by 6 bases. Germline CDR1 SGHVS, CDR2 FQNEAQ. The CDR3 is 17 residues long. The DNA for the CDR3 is TGTGCCAGCAGCTCACCCCGGGGGAGGGGGCTTAATTCACCCCTCCACTTT. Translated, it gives CASSSPRGRGLNSPLHF. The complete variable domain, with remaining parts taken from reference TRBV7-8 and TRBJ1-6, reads GAGVSQSPRYKVAKRGQDVALRCDPISGHVSLFWYQQALGQGPEFLTYFQNEAQLDKSGLPSDRFFAERPEGSVSTLKIQRTQQEDSAVYLCASSSPRGRGLNSPLHFGNGTRLTVT.

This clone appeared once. The CDR3: CASSLAPAEQETQYF. The CDR3 DNA reads TGTGCCAGCAGCTTAGCACCCGCAGAACAAGAGACCCAGTACTTC. This chain connects TRBV11-2 to TRBJ2-5; D call uncertain. Looked up from germline, CDR1 is SGHAT and CDR2 is FQNNGV. Between the trimmed V and J ends, which lost 1 base and 2 bases, there was a span of 11 bases. The CDR3 sequence is 15 residues long.

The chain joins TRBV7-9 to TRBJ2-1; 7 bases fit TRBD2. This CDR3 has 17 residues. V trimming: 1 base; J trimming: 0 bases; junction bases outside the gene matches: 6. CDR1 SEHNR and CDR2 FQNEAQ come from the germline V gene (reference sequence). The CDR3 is CASSLERLAASYNEQFF. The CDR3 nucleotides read TGTGCCAGCAGCTTAGAACGGCTAGCGGCCTCCTACAATGAGCAGTTCTTC.

The CDR3: CASRSRDPAKNIQYF. CDR3 coding DNA: TGTGCCAGCAGGTCCCGGGACCCCGCCAAAAACATTCAGTACTTC. The gene calls are TRBV6-6 and TRBJ2-4; D may correspond to TRBD1 or TRBD2 (5 bases each). The CDR3 spans 15 residues. Germline V CDR1 and CDR2: MNHNY, SVGAGI (reference sequence). Trimming took 6 bases from V and 1 from J, leaving 13 bases between them.

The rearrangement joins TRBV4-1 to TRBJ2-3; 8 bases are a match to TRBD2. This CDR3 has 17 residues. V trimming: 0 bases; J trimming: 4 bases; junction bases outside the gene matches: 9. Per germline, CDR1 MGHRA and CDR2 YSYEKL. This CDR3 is CASSQDGTSGGPDTQYF. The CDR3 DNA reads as TGCGCCAGCAGCCAAGATGGTACTAGCGGAGGCCCAGATACGCAGTATTTT.

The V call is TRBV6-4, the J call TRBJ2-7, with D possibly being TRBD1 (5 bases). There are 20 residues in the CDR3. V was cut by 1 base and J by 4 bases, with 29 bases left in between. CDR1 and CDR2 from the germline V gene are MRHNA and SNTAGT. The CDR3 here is CASSDFNRFHVLGVGYEQYF. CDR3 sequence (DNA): TGTGCCAGCAGTGACTTTAACCGCTTCCACGTGCTAGGGGTTGGTTACGAGCAGTACTTC.

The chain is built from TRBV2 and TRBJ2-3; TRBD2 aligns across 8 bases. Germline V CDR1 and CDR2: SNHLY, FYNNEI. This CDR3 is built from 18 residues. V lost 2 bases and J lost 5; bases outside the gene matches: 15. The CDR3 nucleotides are TGTGCCAGCAGTGAATGGCTAGCGGGTATCTCTTTCGGAGATACGCAGTATTTT. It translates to CASSEWLAGISFGDTQYF.

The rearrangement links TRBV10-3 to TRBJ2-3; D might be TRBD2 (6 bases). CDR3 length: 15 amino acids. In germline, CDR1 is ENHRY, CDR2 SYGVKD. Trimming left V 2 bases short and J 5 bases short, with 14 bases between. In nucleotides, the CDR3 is TGTGCCATCAGTGAGGAAACTAGCAAGGTAGATACGCAGTATTTT. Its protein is CAISEETSKVDTQYF.

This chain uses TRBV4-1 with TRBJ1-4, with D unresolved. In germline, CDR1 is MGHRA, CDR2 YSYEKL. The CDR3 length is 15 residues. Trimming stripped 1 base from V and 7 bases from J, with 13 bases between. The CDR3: CASSQGPGDTEKLFF. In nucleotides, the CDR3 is TGCGCCAGCAGCCAAGGGCCCGGGGATACTGAAAAACTGTTTTTT.

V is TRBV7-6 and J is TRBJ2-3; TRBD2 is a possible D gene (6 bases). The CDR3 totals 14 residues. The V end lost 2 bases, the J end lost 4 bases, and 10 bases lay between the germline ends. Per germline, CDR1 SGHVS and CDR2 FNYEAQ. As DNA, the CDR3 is TGTGCCAGCAGCTTAAGACTAGACCCAGATACGCAGTATTTT. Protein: CASSLRLDPDTQYF.

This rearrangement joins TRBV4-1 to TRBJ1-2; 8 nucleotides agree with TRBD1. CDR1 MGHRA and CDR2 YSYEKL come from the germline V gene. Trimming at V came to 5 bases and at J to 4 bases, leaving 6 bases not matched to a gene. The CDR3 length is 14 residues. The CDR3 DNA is TGCGCCAGCAGCAAAGGACAGGGTGGCTATGGCTACACCTTC. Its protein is CASSKGQGGYGYTF.

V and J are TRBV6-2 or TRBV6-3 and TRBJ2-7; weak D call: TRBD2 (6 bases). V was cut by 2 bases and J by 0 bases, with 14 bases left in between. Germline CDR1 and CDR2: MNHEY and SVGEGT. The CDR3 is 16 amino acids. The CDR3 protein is CASSYTRDLISYEQYF. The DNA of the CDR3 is TGTGCCAGCAGTTACACCCGGGACTTAATCTCCTACGAGCAGTACTTC.

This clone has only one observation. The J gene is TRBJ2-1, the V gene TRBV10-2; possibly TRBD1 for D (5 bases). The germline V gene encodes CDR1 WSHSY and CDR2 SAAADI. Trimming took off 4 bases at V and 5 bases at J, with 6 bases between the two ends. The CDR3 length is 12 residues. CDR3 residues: CASSGQNNEQFF. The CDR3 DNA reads TGCGCCAGCAGTGGACAGAACAATGAGCAGTTCTTC.

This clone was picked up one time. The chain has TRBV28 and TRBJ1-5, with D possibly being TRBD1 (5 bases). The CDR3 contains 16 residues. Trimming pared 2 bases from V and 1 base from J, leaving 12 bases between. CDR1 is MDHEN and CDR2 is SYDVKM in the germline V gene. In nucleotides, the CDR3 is TGTGCCAGCAGTTTAGAGGGAAGGGGAAGCAATCAGCCCCAGCATTTT. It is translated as CASSLEGRGSNQPQHF.

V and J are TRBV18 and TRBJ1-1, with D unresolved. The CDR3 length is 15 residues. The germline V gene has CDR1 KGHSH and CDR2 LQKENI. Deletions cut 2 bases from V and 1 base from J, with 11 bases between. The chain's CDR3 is CASSPRLDRNTEAFF. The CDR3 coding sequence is TGTGCCAGCTCACCAAGGCTCGACCGGAACACTGAAGCTTTCTTT.

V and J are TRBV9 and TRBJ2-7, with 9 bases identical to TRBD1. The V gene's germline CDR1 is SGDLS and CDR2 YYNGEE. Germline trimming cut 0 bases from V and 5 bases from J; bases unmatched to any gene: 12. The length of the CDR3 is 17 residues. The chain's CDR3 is CASSVDSGTGSSNEQYF. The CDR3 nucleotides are TGTGCCAGCAGCGTAGATTCCGGGACAGGGTCGTCTAACGAGCAGTACTTC.

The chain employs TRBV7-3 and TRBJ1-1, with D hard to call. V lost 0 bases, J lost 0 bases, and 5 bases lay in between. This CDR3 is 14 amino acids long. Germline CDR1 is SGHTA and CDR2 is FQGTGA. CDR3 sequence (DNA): TGTGCCAGCAGCTTAACTACAGTGAACACTGAAGCTTTCTTT. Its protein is CASSLTTVNTEAFF.

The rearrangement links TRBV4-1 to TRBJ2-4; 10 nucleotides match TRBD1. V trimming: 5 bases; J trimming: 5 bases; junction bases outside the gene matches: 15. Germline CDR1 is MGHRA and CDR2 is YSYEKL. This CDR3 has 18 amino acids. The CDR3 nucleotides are TGCGCCAGCAGCGAACCATTCTGGACAGGGGGAAAAGAAAACATTCAGTACTTC. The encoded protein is CASSEPFWTGGKENIQYF.

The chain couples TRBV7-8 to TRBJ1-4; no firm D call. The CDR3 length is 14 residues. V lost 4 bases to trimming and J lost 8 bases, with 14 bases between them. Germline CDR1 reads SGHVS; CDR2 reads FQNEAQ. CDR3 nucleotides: TGTGCCAGCAGCTCTACACCCGGCGGGGAAAAACTGTTTTTT. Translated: CASSSTPGGEKLFF.

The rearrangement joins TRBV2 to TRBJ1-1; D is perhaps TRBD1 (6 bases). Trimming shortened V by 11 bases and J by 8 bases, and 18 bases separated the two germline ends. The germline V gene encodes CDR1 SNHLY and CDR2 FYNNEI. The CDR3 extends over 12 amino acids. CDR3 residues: CAYDRTEDEAFF. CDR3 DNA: TGTGCCTACGACAGGACCGAAGACGAAGCTTTCTTT.

The DNA for the CDR3 is TGTGCCAGCAGCCCTTCGACAGGGTTCAATCAGCCCCAGCATTTT. Protein: CASSPSTGFNQPQHF. The chain joins TRBV7-3 to TRBJ1-5, with 7 bases lining up with TRBD1. The CDR3 contains 15 residues. With 5 bases clipped from V and 3 bases from J, the junction kept 7 bases outside the gene matches. CDR1 SGHTA and CDR2 FQGTGA come from the germline V gene.

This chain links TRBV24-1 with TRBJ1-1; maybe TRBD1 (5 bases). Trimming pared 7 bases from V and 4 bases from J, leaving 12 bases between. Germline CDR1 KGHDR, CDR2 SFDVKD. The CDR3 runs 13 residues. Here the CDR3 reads CATREPGGTEAFF. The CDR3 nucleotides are TGTGCCACCAGGGAACCCGGGGGCACTGAAGCTTTCTTT.

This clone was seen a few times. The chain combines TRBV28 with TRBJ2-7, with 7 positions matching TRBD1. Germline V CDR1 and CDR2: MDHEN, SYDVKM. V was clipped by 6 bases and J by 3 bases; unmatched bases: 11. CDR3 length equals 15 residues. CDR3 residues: CASSKDRVRRYEQYF. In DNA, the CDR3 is TGTGCCAGCAGCAAAGACAGGGTTCGTCGCTACGAGCAGTACTTC.

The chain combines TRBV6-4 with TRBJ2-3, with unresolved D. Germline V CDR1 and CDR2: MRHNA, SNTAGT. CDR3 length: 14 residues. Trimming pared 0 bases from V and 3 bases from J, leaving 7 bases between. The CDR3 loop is CASSDSADTDTQYF. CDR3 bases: TGTGCCAGCAGTGACTCGGCGGATACAGATACGCAGTATTTT.